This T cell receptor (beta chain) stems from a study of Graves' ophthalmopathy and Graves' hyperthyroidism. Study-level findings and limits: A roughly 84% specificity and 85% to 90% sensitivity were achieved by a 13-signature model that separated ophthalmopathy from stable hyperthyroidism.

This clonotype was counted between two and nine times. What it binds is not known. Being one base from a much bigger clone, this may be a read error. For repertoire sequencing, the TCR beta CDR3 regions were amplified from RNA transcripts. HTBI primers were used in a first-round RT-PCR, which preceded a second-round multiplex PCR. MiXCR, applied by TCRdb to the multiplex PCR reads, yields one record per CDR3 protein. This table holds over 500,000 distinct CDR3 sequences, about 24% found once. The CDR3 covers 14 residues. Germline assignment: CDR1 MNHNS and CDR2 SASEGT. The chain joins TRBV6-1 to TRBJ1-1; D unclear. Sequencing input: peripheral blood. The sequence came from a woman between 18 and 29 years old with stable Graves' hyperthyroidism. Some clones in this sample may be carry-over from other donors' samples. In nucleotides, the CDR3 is TGTGCCAGCAGAGACACGGGCGCAAACACTGGAGCTTTCTTT. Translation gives CASRDTGANTGAFF.